This T cell receptor (beta chain) comes out of a study of T cell changes during pregnancy in multiple sclerosis. The data were produced by immunoSEQ multiplex PCR, yet TCRdb's version contains in-frame clones alone and is incomplete. The repertoire holds 99,000 or so clones, approximately 93% seen once, with roughly 0.99% in the top ten. Trimming cost V 3 bases and J 4 bases, with 13 bases left between them. CDR3 length equals 14 residues. CDR1 and CDR2 (germline): MNHEY, SVGAGI. The chain joins TRBV6-5 to TRBJ2-7; perhaps TRBD1 as D (5 bases). Sample: peripheral blood, taken after pregnancy. The sequence was obtained from a female donor with multiple sclerosis, enrolled in a pregnancy study. The CDR3 spells CASSYLGLGYEQYF. The CDR3 DNA is TGTGCCAGCAGTTATCTGGGGCTGGGGTACGAGCAGTACTTC.